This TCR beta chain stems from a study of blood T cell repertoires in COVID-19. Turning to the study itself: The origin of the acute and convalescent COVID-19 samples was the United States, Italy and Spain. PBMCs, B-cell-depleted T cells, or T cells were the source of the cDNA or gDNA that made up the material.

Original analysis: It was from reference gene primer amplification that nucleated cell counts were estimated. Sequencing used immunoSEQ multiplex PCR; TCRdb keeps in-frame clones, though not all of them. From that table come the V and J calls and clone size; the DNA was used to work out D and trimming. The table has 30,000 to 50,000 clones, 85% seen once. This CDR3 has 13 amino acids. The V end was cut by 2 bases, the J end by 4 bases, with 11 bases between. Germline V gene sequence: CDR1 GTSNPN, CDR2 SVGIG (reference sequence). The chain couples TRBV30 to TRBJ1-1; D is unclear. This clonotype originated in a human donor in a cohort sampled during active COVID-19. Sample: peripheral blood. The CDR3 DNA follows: TGTGCCTGGAGTCCGCGGCCGATCACTGAAGCTTTCTTT. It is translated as CAWSPRPITEAFF. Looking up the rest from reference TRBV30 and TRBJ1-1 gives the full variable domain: SQTIHQWPATLVQPVGSPLSLECTVEGTSNPNLYWYRQAAGRGLQLLFYSVGIGQISSEVPQNLSASRPQDRQFILSSKKLLLSDSGFYLCAWSPRPITEAFFGQGTRLTVV.